A selection of T cell receptor beta chains follows, all from one sample in a study of early T cells in non-severe SARS-CoV-2 infection. From the 5' RACE reads, TCRdb called clonotypes with MiXCR, one entry per CDR3 protein. Of approximately 83,000 distinct CDR3 sequences in the sample, 11% to 15% were seen once. The sequenced material came from whole blood. These receptors were collected from an adult who was a healthcare worker with PCR-confirmed SARS-CoV-2 infection or an uninfected control (not recorded which). Both conserved end residues are part of each CDR3. A D gene is named only where the DNA matches it firmly. Clone size is given for some rows only: seen once, a few or many times, or a class if the clone is expanded.

CDR3 protein,CDR3 DNA,D gene,J gene,clone size,V gene
CATQFTGRQSGVDQYF,TGTGCCACCCAGTTTACGGGAAGGCAATCAGGGGTCGACCAGTATTTT,.,TRBJ2-3,.,TRBV27
CASSLTGPTYEQYF,TGTGCCAGCTCACTGACAGGGCCTACCTACGAGCAGTACTTC,TRBD1,TRBJ2-7,.,TRBV18
CASTNGGIVTEAFF,TGTGCCAGCACCAATGGGGGTATAGTCACTGAAGCTTTCTTT,.,TRBJ1-1,.,TRBV7-9
CSVEAPGNTDTQYF,TGCAGCGTTGAGGCCCCCGGGAACACAGATACGCAGTATTTT,.,TRBJ2-3,many,TRBV29-1
CSASRGVPGNTIYF,TGCAGTGCTAGCAGAGGGGTCCCTGGAAACACCATATATTTT,.,TRBJ1-3,few,TRBV20-1
CASSDRQPGRTEAFF,TGTGCCAGCAGTGACCGACAGCCTGGCCGGACTGAAGCTTTCTTT,.,TRBJ1-1,few,TRBV6-6
CASSLVANLQGFASSNQPQHF,TGTGCCAGCAGTTTAGTGGCAAACTTACAGGGGTTTGCGTCGAGCAATCAGCCCCAGCATTTT,TRBD1,TRBJ1-5,.,TRBV12-3/TRBV12-4
CASRLVGGYTF,TGTGCCAGCAGACTAGTAGGTGGCTACACCTTC,.,TRBJ1-2,.,TRBV28
CASSLDGRGGEGYTF,TGTGCCAGCAGCTTAGACGGACGAGGAGGAGAGGGCTACACCTTC,.,TRBJ1-2,few,TRBV7-2
CASSEGGTRSNEQFF,TGTGCCAGCAGTGAAGGGGGGACTAGGAGCAATGAGCAGTTCTTC,TRBD2,TRBJ2-1,many,TRBV25-1
CASSLSGRDTQYF,TGCGCCAGCAGCTTGAGTGGTAGAGATACGCAGTATTTT,.,TRBJ2-3,few,TRBV5-1
CSVHGRVIETQYF,TGCAGCGTTCACGGCAGGGTGATAGAGACCCAGTACTTC,.,TRBJ2-5,few,TRBV29-1
CASSFGYSGNTIYF,TGTGCCAGCAGTTTTGGATACTCTGGAAACACCATATATTTT,.,TRBJ1-3,.,TRBV12-3/TRBV12-4
CASSPVDTYGYTF,TGTGCCAGCAGTCCCGTTGACACCTATGGCTACACCTTC,.,TRBJ1-2,.,TRBV12-3/TRBV12-4
CASSLASGGSQETQYF,TGTGCCAGCAGCTTAGCTAGCGGGGGTTCCCAAGAGACCCAGTACTTC,TRBD2,TRBJ2-5,.,TRBV7-2
CASSPGPGGEKLFF,TGTGCCAGCAGCCCGGGACCCGGGGGTGAAAAACTGTTTTTT,.,TRBJ1-4,.,TRBV5-5
CASSPLDRSSSYNSPLHF,TGTGCCAGCAGCCCACTCGACAGGTCCAGCTCCTATAATTCACCCCTCCACTTT,.,TRBJ1-6,few,TRBV7-8
CASSPERDTLDTEAFF,TGCGCCAGCAGCCCTGAGAGAGACACCCTCGATACTGAAGCTTTCTTT,.,TRBJ1-1,.,TRBV4-1
CASSQVLRNYGYTF,TGTGCCAGCAGCCAAGTACTGAGGAACTATGGCTACACCTTC,.,TRBJ1-2,.,TRBV3-1
CASSHWTENTEAFF,TGTGCCAGCAGTCATTGGACTGAGAACACTGAAGCTTTCTTT,.,TRBJ1-1,.,TRBV7-9
CASSTRQGAGNTIYF,TGTGCCAGCAGTACTAGACAGGGGGCCGGGAACACCATATATTTT,TRBD1,TRBJ1-3,.,TRBV12-3/TRBV12-4
CASSQAQSYEQYF,TGTGCCAGCAGCCAGGCCCAGTCCTACGAGCAGTACTTC,.,TRBJ2-7,.,TRBV3-1
CASSSGPLNTEAFF,TGCGCCAGCAGCTCAGGACCTTTGAACACTGAAGCTTTCTTT,.,TRBJ1-1,.,TRBV5-1
CASSLDRSTDTQYF,TGTGCCAGCAGCTTGGACAGGAGCACAGATACGCAGTATTTT,TRBD1,TRBJ2-3,many,TRBV2
CSVGGSGTVKYF,TGCAGCGTCGGTGGGTCCGGGACAGTCAAGTATTTT,TRBD1,TRBJ2-3,many,TRBV29-1
CSAPGGLYTDTQYF,TGCAGTGCCCCAGGGGGACTCTACACAGATACGCAGTATTTT,.,TRBJ2-3,few,TRBV20-1
CSVRERDPKGTQYF,TGCAGTGTCCGCGAGCGGGACCCTAAGGGGACGCAGTATTTT,TRBD2,TRBJ2-3,few,TRBV20-1
CASSTGGESEAFF,TGCGCCAGCAGCACTGGGGGCGAGTCTGAAGCTTTCTTT,.,TRBJ1-1,once,TRBV5-1
CSVSNTEQFF,TGCAGCGTCAGCAATACAGAGCAGTTCTTC,.,TRBJ2-1,few,TRBV29-1
CASSISLGTGELFF,TGTGCCAGTAGTATTAGTTTGGGCACCGGGGAGCTGTTTTTT,.,TRBJ2-2,few,TRBV19
CASSHGSRGLSGELFF,TGTGCCAGCAGCCACGGTTCCAGGGGGCTCTCCGGGGAGCTGTTTTTT,TRBD1,TRBJ2-2,few,TRBV14
CASGPPPDRGFEETQYF,TGTGCTAGTGGTCCCCCCCCGGACAGGGGTTTTGAAGAGACCCAGTACTTC,TRBD1,TRBJ2-5,few,TRBV12-5
CASSLASRYEQYF,TGCGCCAGCAGCTTGGCCAGCCGCTACGAGCAGTACTTC,.,TRBJ2-7,.,TRBV5-1
CASTRDPGADTQYF,TGTGCCAGCACACGGGATCCCGGGGCAGATACGCAGTATTTT,.,TRBJ2-3,few,TRBV6-1
CSARNLGGTEAFF,TGCAGTGCTAGAAACTTGGGGGGGACTGAAGCTTTCTTT,.,TRBJ1-1,few,TRBV20-1
CASSLVVRPSPRDYGYTF,TGTGCCAGCAGCTTAGTAGTCAGGCCCTCCCCTCGGGACTATGGCTACACCTTC,.,TRBJ1-2,.,TRBV11-2
CAWSVLGQELIETQYF,TGTGCCTGGAGTGTACTAGGTCAGGAATTGATAGAGACCCAGTACTTC,.,TRBJ2-5,few,TRBV30
CASRDRGRTSTDTQYF,TGTGCCAGCAGAGACAGGGGTCGGACTAGCACAGATACGCAGTATTTT,TRBD1,TRBJ2-3,.,TRBV13
CASSGTSSVSNTGELFF,TGTGCCAGCAGTGGGACTAGCTCCGTTTCGAACACCGGGGAGCTGTTTTTT,TRBD2,TRBJ2-2,medium-sized,TRBV6-6
CASSWTGASAYGYTF,TGTGCCAGCAGTTGGACGGGAGCGAGCGCCTATGGCTACACCTTC,.,TRBJ1-2,.,TRBV28
CATRDVANYGYTF,TGCGCCACCCGGGACGTTGCTAACTATGGCTACACCTTC,.,TRBJ1-2,.,TRBV10-2
CSARDPVGLYEQYF,TGCAGTGCTAGAGATCCCGTGGGCCTCTACGAGCAGTACTTC,.,TRBJ2-7,many,TRBV20-1
CASSWMENTEAFF,TGTGCCAGCAGCTGGATGGAAAACACTGAAGCTTTCTTT,.,TRBJ1-1,many,TRBV5-5
CSARPQGGAAEAFF,TGCAGTGCTAGACCCCAGGGGGGGGCGGCTGAAGCTTTCTTT,TRBD1,TRBJ1-1,few,TRBV20-1
CASSLGDEQYF,TGTGCCAGCAGTTTGGGGGACGAGCAGTACTTC,.,TRBJ2-7,few,TRBV28
CASSESGNNEQFF,TGTGCCAGCAGTGAATCAGGGAACAATGAGCAGTTCTTC,.,TRBJ2-1,few,TRBV25-1
CASSPLQGVGDEQYF,TGTGCCAGCAGCCCACTACAGGGTGTGGGGGACGAGCAGTACTTC,.,TRBJ2-7,.,TRBV14
CASSHLSTGTDTQYF,TGTGCCAGCAGCCACCTCTCGACAGGCACAGATACGCAGTATTTT,.,TRBJ2-3,many,TRBV3-1
CASSQRTVNTGELFF,TGTGCCAGCAGCCAAAGGACAGTCAACACCGGGGAGCTGTTTTTT,.,TRBJ2-2,.,TRBV7-9
CSARDVLLNEQFF,TGCAGTGCTAGAGATGTACTACTCAATGAGCAGTTCTTC,.,TRBJ2-1,.,TRBV20-1
CAISEYQGQPQHF,TGTGCCATCAGTGAGTACCAGGGTCAGCCCCAGCATTTT,.,TRBJ1-5,few,TRBV10-3
CASSQGPVEQYF,TGTGCCAGCAGCCAGGGACCGGTGGAGCAGTACTTC,.,TRBJ2-7,.,TRBV3-1